This T cell receptor beta chain derives from a study of regulatory T cells in long-lasting Graves disease. Sample time point: newly diagnosed GD, antithyroid drugs for less than 3 months. PBMC RNA served as the TCR library source. Sequencing libraries for TCR beta were prepared with iRepertoire HTBI primers and Arm-PCR of CDR3 regions. One entry per CDR3 protein results from TCRdb running MiXCR on the multiplex PCR reads. The sample lists fewer than 550,000 distinct CDR3 sequences; 16% were seen once. The CDR3 has 16 amino acids. With V trimmed by 6 bases and J by 10 bases, 11 bases remained unmatched. This clonotype was recorded at least ten times. The same data also contributed to another study, on T cells in Graves' hyperthyroidism and ophthalmopathy.

Material: peripheral blood mononuclear cells (PBMCs), obtained at new diagnosis, from a patient treated with antithyroid drugs. The TCR comes from a woman aged 18 to 35 with Graves disease. This chain joins TRBV12-3 or TRBV12-4 and TRBJ2-1; 14 bases fit TRBD2. The CDR3 region is CASSTAGTSGSREQFF. CDR3 DNA sequence: TGTGCCAGCAGCACTGCCGGGACTAGCGGGAGCCGGGAGCAGTTCTTC.